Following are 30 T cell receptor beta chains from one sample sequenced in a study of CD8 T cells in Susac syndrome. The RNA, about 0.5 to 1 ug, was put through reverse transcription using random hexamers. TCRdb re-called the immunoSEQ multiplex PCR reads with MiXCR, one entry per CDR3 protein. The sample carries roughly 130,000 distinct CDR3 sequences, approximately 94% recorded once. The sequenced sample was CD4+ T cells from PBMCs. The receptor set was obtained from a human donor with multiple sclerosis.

This CDR3 reads CASSSGTGVTNEKLFF. CDR3 nucleotides: TGTGCCAGCAGTTCAGGGACAGGGGTAACTAATGAAAAACTGTTTTTT. The genes are TRBV28 and TRBJ1-4, with 10 bases that match TRBD1. V was clipped by 4 bases and J by 1 base; unmatched bases: 3. The V gene's germline CDR1 is MDHEN and CDR2 SYDVKM. The length of the CDR3 is 16 residues. Based on the CDR3 plus reference TRBV28 and TRBJ1-4, the full variable domain is DVKVTQSSRYLVKRTGEKVFLECVQDMDHENMFWYRQDPGLGLRLIYFSYDVKMKEKGDIPEGYSVSREKKERFSLILESASTNQTSMYLCASSSGTGVTNEKLFFGSGTQLSVL.

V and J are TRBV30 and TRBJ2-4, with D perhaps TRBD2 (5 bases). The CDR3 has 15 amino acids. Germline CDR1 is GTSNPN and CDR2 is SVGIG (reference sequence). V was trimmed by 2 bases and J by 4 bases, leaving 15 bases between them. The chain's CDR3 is CAWSPRREPKNIQYF. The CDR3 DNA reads TGTGCCTGGAGTCCTCGACGGGAACCAAAAAACATTCAGTACTTC. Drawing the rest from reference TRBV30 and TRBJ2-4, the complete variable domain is SQTIHQWPATLVQPVGSPLSLECTVEGTSNPNLYWYRQAAGRGLQLLFYSVGIGQISSEVPQNLSASRPQDRQFILSSKKLLLSDSGFYLCAWSPRREPKNIQYFGAGTRLSVL.

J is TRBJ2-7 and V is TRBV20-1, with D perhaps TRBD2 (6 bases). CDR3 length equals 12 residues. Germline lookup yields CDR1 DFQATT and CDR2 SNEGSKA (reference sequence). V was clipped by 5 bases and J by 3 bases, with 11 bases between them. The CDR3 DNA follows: TGCAGTGCTGGCCGGGACTTCTACGAGCAGTACTTC. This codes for CSAGRDFYEQYF.

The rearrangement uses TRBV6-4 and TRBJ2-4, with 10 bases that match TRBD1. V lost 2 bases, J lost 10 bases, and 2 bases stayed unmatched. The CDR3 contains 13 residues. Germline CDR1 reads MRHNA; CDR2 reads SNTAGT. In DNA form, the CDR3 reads TGTGCCAGCAGTGACACGGGACAGGGGATTCAGTACTTC. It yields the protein CASSDTGQGIQYF.

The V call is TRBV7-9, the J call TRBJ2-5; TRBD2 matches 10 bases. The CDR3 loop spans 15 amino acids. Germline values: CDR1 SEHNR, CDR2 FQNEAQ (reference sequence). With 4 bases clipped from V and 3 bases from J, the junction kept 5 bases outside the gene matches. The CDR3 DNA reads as TGTGCCAGCAGCTCCTCAGGACTAGCGGAAGAGACCCAGTACTTC. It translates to CASSSSGLAEETQYF.

CDR3 DNA: TGTGCCAGCACCGGAGGGGGCAGGGAGACCCAGTACTTC. The encoded protein is CASTGGGRETQYF. V is TRBV3-1 and J is TRBJ2-5; possibly TRBD1 for D (7 bases). Germline V gives CDR1 LGHDT, CDR2 YNNKEL (reference sequence). The CDR3 has 13 amino acids. The germline V and J ends were trimmed by 7 bases and 5 bases, with 14 bases remaining between them.

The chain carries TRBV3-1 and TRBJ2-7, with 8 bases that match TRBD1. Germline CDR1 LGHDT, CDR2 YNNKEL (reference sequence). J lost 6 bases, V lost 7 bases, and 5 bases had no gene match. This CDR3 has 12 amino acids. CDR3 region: CASTLTGGEQYF. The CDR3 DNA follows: TGTGCCAGCACCTTAACAGGGGGCGAGCAGTACTTC.

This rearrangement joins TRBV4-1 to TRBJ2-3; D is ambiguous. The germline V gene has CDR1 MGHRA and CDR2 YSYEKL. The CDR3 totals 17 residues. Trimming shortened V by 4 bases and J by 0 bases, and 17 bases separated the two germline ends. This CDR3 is CASSPNMGSGSTDTQYF. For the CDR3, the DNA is TGCGCCAGCAGCCCGAACATGGGGTCGGGTAGCACAGATACGCAGTATTTT.

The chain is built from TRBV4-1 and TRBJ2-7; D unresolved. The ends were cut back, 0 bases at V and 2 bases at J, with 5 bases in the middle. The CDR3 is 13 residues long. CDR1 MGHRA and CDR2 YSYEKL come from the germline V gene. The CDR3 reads CASSQEVTYEQYF. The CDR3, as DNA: TGCGCCAGCAGCCAAGAAGTAACCTACGAGCAGTACTTC.

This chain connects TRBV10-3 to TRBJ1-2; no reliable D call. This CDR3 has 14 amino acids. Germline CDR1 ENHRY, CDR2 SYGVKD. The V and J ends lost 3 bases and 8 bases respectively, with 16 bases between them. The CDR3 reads CAISDPGSGYGYTF. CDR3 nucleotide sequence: TGTGCCATCAGTGACCCGGGAAGTGGATACGGCTACACCTTC.

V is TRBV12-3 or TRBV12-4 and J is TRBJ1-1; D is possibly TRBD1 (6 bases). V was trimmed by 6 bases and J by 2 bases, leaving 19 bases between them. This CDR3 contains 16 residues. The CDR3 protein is CASRWTAGTKNTEAFF. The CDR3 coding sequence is TGTGCCAGCAGATGGACCGCCGGGACAAAAAACACTGAAGCTTTCTTT.

The DNA for the CDR3 is TGTGCCAGCGGGCAAAGAGGAGGGGATACGCAGTATTTT. It encodes CASGQRGGDTQYF. The chain uses TRBV6-6 and TRBJ2-3; the D gene is possibly TRBD2 (6 bases). Germline V lookup: CDR1 MNHNY, CDR2 SVGAGI (reference sequence). This CDR3 region has 13 residues. V lost 8 bases and J lost 6, with 15 bases in between.

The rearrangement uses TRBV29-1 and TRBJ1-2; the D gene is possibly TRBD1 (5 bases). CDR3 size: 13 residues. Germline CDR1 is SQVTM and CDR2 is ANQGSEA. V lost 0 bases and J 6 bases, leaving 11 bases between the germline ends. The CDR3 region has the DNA TGCAGCGTTGAAGATCGGGGGGTTCATGGCTACACCTTC. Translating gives CSVEDRGVHGYTF.

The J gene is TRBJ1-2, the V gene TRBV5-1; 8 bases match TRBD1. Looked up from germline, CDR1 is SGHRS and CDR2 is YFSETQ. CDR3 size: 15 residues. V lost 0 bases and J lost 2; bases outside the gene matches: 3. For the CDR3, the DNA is TGCGCCAGCAGCTTGGAGGGACAGGCCAACTATGGCTACACCTTC. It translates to CASSLEGQANYGYTF.

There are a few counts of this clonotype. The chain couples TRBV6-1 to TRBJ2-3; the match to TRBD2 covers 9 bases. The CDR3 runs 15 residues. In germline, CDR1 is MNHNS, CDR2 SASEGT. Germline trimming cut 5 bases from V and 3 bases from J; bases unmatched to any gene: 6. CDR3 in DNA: TGTGCCAGCAGTTTCACGGGACTAGCAACAGATACGCAGTATTTT. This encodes CASSFTGLATDTQYF.

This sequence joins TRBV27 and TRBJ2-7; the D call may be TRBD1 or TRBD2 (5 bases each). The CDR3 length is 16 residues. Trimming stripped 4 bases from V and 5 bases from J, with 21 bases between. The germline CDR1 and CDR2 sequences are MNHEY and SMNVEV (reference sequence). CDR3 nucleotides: TGTGCCAGCAGTTCGACCATATGGGACCTTCCCCACGAGCAGTACTTC. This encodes CASSSTIWDLPHEQYF.

This CDR3 reads CASSLAQASGRARVADTQYF. Written as DNA, the CDR3 is TGCGCCAGCAGCTTGGCCCAGGCTAGCGGGAGGGCCAGGGTTGCAGATACGCAGTATTTT. The chain has TRBV5-1 and TRBJ2-3; TRBD2 agrees at 12 bases. The CDR3 covers 20 residues. CDR1 is SGHRS and CDR2 is YFSETQ in the germline V gene. Trimming took 0 bases from V and 4 from J; bases not matched to a gene: 15.

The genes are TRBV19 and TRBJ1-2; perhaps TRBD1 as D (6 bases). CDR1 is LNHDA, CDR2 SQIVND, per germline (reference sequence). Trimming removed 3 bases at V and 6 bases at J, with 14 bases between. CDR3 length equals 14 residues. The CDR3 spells CASSIQGRPNGYTF. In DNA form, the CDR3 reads TGTGCCAGTAGTATCCAGGGGCGCCCAAATGGCTACACCTTC.

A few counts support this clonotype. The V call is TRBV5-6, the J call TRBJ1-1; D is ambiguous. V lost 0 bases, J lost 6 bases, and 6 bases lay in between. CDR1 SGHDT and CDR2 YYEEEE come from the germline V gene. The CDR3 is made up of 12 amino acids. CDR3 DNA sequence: TGTGCCAGCAGCTTGGCGTCAGCTGAAGCTTTCTTT. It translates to CASSLASAEAFF.

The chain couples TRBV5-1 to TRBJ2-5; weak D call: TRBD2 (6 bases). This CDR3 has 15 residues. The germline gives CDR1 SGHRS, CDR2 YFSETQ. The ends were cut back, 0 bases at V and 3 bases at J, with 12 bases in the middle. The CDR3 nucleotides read TGCGCCAGCAGCTTGGCCGGTCTAGCGAAAGAGACCCAGTACTTC. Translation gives CASSLAGLAKETQYF.

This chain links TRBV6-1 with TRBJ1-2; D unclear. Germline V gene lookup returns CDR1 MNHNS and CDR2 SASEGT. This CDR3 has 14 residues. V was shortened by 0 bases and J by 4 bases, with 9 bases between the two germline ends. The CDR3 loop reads CASSEALRGYGYTF. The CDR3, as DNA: TGTGCCAGCAGTGAAGCCCTTCGGGGCTATGGCTACACCTTC.

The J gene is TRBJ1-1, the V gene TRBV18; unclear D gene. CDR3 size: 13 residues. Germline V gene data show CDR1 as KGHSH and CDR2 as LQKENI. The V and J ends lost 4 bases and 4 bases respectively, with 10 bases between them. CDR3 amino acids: CASSLGVGTEAFF. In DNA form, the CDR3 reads TGTGCCAGCTCACTAGGTGTGGGCACTGAAGCTTTCTTT. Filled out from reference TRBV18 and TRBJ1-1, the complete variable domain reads NAGVMQNPRHLVRRRGQEARLRCSPMKGHSHVYWYRQLPEEGLKFMVYLQKENIIDESGMPKERFSAEFPKEGPSILRIQQVVRGDSAAYFCASSLGVGTEAFFGQGTRLTVV.

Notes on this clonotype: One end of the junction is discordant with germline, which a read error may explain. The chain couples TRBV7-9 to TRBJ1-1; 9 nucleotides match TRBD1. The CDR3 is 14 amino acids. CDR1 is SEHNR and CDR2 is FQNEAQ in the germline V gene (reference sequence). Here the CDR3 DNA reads TGTGCCAGCAGCTCAGACAGGGGGGCCACTGAAGTTTTCTTT. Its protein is CASSSDRGATEVFF.

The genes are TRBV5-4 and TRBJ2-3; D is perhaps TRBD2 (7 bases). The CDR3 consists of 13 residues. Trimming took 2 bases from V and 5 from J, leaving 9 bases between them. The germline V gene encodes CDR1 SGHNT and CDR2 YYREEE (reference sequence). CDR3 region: CASSLRGGDTQYF. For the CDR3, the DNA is TGTGCCAGCAGCTTAAGGGGGGGAGATACGCAGTATTTT.

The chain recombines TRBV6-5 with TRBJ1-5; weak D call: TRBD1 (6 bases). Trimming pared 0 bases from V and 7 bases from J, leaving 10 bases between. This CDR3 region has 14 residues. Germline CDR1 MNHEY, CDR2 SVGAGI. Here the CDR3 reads CASSYSPGQQPQHF. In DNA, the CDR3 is TGTGCCAGCAGTTACTCCCCGGGACAACAGCCCCAGCATTTT.

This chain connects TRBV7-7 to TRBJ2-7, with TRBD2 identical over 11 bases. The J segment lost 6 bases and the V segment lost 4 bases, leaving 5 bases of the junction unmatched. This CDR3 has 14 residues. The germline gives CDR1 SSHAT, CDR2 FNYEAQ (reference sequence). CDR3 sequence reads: CASSSGLAVSEQYF. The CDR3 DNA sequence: TGTGCCAGCAGCTCGGGACTAGCGGTGAGCGAGCAGTACTTC.

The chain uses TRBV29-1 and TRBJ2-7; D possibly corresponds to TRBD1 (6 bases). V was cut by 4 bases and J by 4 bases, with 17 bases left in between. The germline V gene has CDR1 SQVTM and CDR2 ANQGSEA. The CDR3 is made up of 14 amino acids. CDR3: CSVGGLGSVYEQYF. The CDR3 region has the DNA TGCAGCGTTGGGGGGCTGGGGTCGGTATACGAGCAGTACTTC.

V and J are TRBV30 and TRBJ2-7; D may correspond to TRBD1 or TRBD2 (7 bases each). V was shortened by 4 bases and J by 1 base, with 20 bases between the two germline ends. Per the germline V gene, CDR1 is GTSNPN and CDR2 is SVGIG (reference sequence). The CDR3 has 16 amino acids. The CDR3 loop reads CAWIPVGGGQSYEQYF. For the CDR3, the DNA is TGTGCCTGGATTCCCGTAGGGGGGGGACAGTCCTACGAGCAGTACTTC.

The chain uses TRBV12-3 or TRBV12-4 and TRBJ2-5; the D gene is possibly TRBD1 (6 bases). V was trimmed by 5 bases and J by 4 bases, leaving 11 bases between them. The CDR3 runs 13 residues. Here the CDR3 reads CASSRQVGETQYF. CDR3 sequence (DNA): TGTGCCAGCAGTCGACAGGTCGGAGAGACCCAGTACTTC.

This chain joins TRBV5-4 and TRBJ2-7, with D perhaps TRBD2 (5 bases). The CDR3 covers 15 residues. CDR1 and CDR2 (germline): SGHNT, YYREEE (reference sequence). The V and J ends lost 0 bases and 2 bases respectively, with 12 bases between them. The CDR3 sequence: CASSLESGRTYEQYF. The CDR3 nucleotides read TGTGCCAGCAGCTTGGAGAGCGGACGGACCTACGAGCAGTACTTC.